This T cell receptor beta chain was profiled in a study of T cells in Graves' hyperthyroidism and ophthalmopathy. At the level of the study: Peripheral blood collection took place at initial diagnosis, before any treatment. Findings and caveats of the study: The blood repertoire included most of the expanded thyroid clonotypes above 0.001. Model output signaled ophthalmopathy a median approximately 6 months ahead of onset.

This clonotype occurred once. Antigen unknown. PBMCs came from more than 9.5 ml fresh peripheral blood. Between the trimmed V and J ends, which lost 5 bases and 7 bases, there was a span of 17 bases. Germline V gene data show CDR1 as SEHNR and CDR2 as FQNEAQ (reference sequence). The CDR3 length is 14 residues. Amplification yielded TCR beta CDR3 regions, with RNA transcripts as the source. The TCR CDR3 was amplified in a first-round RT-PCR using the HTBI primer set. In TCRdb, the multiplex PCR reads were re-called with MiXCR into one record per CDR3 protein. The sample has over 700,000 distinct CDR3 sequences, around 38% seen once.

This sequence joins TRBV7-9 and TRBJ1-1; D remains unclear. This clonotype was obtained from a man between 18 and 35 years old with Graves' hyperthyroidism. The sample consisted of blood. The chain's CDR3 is CASSQNIPGSEAFF. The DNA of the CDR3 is TGTGCCAGCAGCCAAAACATCCCGGGTAGTGAAGCTTTCTTT.